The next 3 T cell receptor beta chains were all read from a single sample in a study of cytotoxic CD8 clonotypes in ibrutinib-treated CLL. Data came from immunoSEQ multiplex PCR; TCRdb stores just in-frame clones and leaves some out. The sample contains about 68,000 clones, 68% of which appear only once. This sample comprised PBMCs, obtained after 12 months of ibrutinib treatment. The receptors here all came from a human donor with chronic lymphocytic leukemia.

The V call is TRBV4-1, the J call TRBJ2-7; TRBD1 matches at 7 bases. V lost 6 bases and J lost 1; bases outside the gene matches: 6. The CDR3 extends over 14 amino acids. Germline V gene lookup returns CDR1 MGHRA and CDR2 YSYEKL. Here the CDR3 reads CASRLTGASYEQYF. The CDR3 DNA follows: TGCGCCAGCAGGCTTACAGGGGCATCCTACGAGCAGTACTTC.

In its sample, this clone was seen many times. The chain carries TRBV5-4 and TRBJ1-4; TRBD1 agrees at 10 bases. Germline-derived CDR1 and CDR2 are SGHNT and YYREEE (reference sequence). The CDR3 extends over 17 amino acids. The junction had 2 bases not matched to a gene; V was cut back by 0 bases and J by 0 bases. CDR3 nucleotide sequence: TGTGCCAGCAGCTTGGGGGACAGGGGCCCAACTAATGAAAAACTGTTTTTT. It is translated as CASSLGDRGPTNEKLFF.

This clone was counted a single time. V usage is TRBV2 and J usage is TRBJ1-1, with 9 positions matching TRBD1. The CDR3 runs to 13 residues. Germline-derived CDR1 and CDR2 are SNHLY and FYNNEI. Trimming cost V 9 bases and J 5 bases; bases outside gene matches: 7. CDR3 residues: CARTGGFRTEAFF. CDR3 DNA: TGTGCCAGGACAGGGGGGTTTAGAACTGAAGCTTTCTTT.